The 27 T cell receptor beta chains below come from one sample, sequenced in a study of T cells in Graves' hyperthyroidism and ophthalmopathy. The source material, RNA transcripts, was used to amplify TCR beta CDR3 regions. HTBI primers were the set used in a first-round RT-PCR of the TCR CDR3. TCRdb redid the calling of the multiplex PCR reads with MiXCR, one entry per CDR3 protein. The table includes more than 450,000 distinct CDR3 sequences, roughly 15% detected once. The sequencing sample was made of blood. These receptors were taken from a woman between 35 and 50 years old with Graves' hyperthyroidism.

The chain is built from TRBV27 and TRBJ2-1; D could derive from TRBD1 or TRBD2 (7 bases each). Germline CDR1 is MNHEY and CDR2 is SMNVEV (reference sequence). Trimming took 0 bases from V and 8 from J, leaving 20 bases between them. The length of the CDR3 is 17 residues. As DNA, the CDR3 is TGTGCCAGCAGTTTATCGAAAGGGGGCGGGAGAATGGATGAGCAGTTCTTC. Its protein is CASSLSKGGGRMDEQFF.

The chain couples TRBV28 to TRBJ1-2; 7 bases line up with TRBD1. V was pared by 2 bases and J by 4 bases, with 4 bases of the junction left unmatched. Germline CDR1 reads MDHEN; CDR2 reads SYDVKM. There are 14 residues in the CDR3. CDR3 sequence reads: CASSLAGQAYGYTF. The DNA for the CDR3 is TGTGCCAGCAGTTTAGCAGGACAGGCCTATGGCTACACCTTC.

The CDR3 loop reads CASRKGLDSYEQYF. For the CDR3, the DNA is TGTGCCAGCCGGAAAGGACTAGACTCCTACGAGCAGTACTTC. This sequence joins TRBV6-2 or TRBV6-3 and TRBJ2-7; 7 bases fit TRBD2. After removal of 8 bases from V and 0 bases from J, the junction contained 7 bases not matched to a gene. The length of the CDR3 is 14 residues. Per the germline V gene, CDR1 is MNHEY and CDR2 is SVGEGT.

This clonotype was picked up a small number of times. The genes are TRBV24-1 and TRBJ2-2, with a tentative D call TRBD2 (5 bases). Germline V gene sequence: CDR1 KGHDR, CDR2 SFDVKD. With 3 bases removed from V and 5 bases from J, the gap between germline ends came to 15 bases. This CDR3 is built from 16 residues. The CDR3 loop reads CATSDTLEGRTGELFF. The CDR3, as DNA: TGTGCCACCAGTGATACGCTCGAGGGCCGGACCGGGGAGCTGTTTTTT.

The CDR3 region has the DNA TGTGCCACCAGCAGAGTCTCGGACAGGGGAGGCACTGAAGCTTTCTTT. Residues: CATSRVSDRGGTEAFF. The genes are TRBV15 and TRBJ1-1; 9 nucleotides line up with TRBD1. Germline V CDR1 and CDR2: LNHNV, YYDKDF (reference sequence). The CDR3 is 16 amino acids. The V and J ends lost 1 base and 4 bases, in that order; junction bases with no gene match: 7.

This clonotype came up many times. This sequence joins TRBV3-1 and TRBJ2-7; D remains ambiguous. The germline V gene has CDR1 LGHDT and CDR2 YNNKEL (reference sequence). The length of the CDR3 is 14 residues. Trimming left V 2 bases short and J 3 bases short, with 11 bases between. CDR3 residues: CASSQSQINYEQYF. CDR3 nucleotides: TGTGCCAGCAGCCAAAGCCAGATAAACTACGAGCAGTACTTC.

V usage is TRBV19 and J usage is TRBJ2-6; either TRBD1 or TRBD2 may fit D (5 bases each). Germline V CDR1 and CDR2: LNHDA, SQIVND (reference sequence). The V end lost 7 bases, the J end lost 4 bases, and 11 bases lay between the germline ends. This CDR3 spans 14 amino acids. The CDR3 nucleotides read TGTGCCAGTACCCCAGGGACCGGGGCCAACGTCCTGACTTTC. Amino acid sequence: CASTPGTGANVLTF.

The chain recombines TRBV3-1 with TRBJ2-1; D not resolved. The ends were cut back, 3 bases at V and 8 bases at J, with 5 bases in the middle. Germline V gives CDR1 LGHDT, CDR2 YNNKEL (reference sequence). CDR3 length equals 11 residues. CDR3 sequence (DNA): TGTGCCAGCAGCCATCGAGATGAGCAGTTCTTC. Translated: CASSHRDEQFF.

The chain has TRBV5-8 and TRBJ2-5, with TRBD1 identical over 9 bases. V shed 0 bases, J shed 4 bases, and the junction held 4 bases outside the gene matches. In germline, CDR1 is SGHTS, CDR2 YDEGEE. The CDR3 extends over 15 amino acids. CDR3 DNA sequence: TGTGCCAGCAGCTTGGGAACAGGGGGCTTAGAGACCCAGTACTTC. Encoded protein: CASSLGTGGLETQYF.

This chain links TRBV12-3 or TRBV12-4 with TRBJ2-3; D may be TRBD1 (5 bases). V was clipped by 3 bases and J by 2 bases, with 12 bases between them. This CDR3 contains 15 residues. The CDR3 DNA follows: TGTGCCAGCAGTTTTATTATAGGGGCCACAGATACGCAGTATTTT. Translated: CASSFIIGATDTQYF.

This clonotype was observed at least ten times. The genes are TRBV20-1 and TRBJ2-1; 7 bases align to TRBD1. V gave up 4 bases and J gave up 0 bases; unmatched junction bases: 3. The CDR3 loop spans 14 amino acids. Germline CDR1 DFQATT, CDR2 SNEGSKA (reference sequence). The CDR3 DNA is TGCAGTGCTAAGGACAGGAGCTCCTACAATGAGCAGTTCTTC. It encodes CSAKDRSSYNEQFF.

This clonotype was observed a handful of times. The V call is TRBV20-1, the J call TRBJ2-5, with 8 bases lining up with TRBD1. CDR3 length equals 18 residues. With 3 bases clipped from V and 5 bases from J, the junction kept 20 bases outside the gene matches. Germline V gene data show CDR1 as DFQATT and CDR2 as SNEGSKA (reference sequence). CDR3 amino acids: CSAREPPGGGPGGETQYF. In DNA, the CDR3 is TGCAGTGCTAGGGAGCCCCCAGGGGGCGGCCCAGGGGGGGAGACCCAGTACTTC.

This clonotype was counted only a few times. The chain uses TRBV6-1 and TRBJ1-1; 10 bases are a match to TRBD1. The CDR3 sequence is 14 residues long. Germline-derived CDR1 and CDR2 are MNHNS and SASEGT. The CDR3 DNA sequence: TGTGCGATTAGGCCCGGGACAGGGGCCACTGAAGCTTTCTTT. It codes for CAIRPGTGATEAFF.

This clonotype was picked up many times. The rearrangement links TRBV30 to TRBJ2-5; TRBD1 agrees at 9 bases. In germline, CDR1 is GTSNPN, CDR2 SVGIG (reference sequence). V lost 6 bases and J lost 5; bases outside the gene matches: 7. CDR3 size: 13 residues. CDR3 DNA: TGTGCCTGCGGCACAGGGGGCAGTGAGACCCAGTACTTC. Translating it yields CACGTGGSETQYF.

This clonotype was counted at least ten times. The rearrangement uses TRBV10-3 and TRBJ2-7, with 9 bases fitting TRBD1. Germline CDR1 and CDR2: ENHRY and SYGVKD. J was trimmed by 3 bases and V by 1 base; bases with no gene match: 4. CDR3 length: 15 residues. The CDR3 region is CAISELTDRGYEQYF. The CDR3 region has the DNA TGTGCCATCAGTGAGTTAACGGACAGGGGCTACGAGCAGTACTTC.

The chain carries TRBV6-2 or TRBV6-3 and TRBJ2-1; 15 bases match TRBD2. The germline CDR1 and CDR2 sequences are MNHEY and SVGEGT. V gave up 5 bases and J gave up 8 bases; unmatched junction bases: 7. This CDR3 has 16 amino acids. The CDR3 is CASSIGLAGGNDEQFF. CDR3 in DNA: TGTGCCAGCAGTATAGGACTAGCGGGAGGGAACGATGAGCAGTTCTTC.

This clonotype was seen only a few times. This chain connects TRBV18 to TRBJ2-7; TRBD2 matches 7 bases. This CDR3 region has 14 residues. Germline V gene lookup returns CDR1 KGHSH and CDR2 LQKENI. J was trimmed by 2 bases and V by 3 bases; bases with no gene match: 4. In DNA, the CDR3 is TGTGCCAGCTCACCCAGGGAGGGTACCTACGAGCAGTACTTC. Its translation is CASSPREGTYEQYF.

This clonotype appeared a few times. This chain links TRBV5-1 with TRBJ2-5, with D possibly being TRBD2 (6 bases). Trimming removed 4 bases at V and 3 bases at J, with 16 bases between. This CDR3 is 15 amino acids long. CDR1 is SGHRS, CDR2 YFSETQ, per germline. This CDR3 is CASSAPGLGEETQYF. DNA for the CDR3: TGCGCCAGCAGCGCCCCGGGACTTGGGGAAGAGACCCAGTACTTC. Full variable domain (outside the CDR3, taken from reference TRBV5-1 and TRBJ2-5): KAGVTQTPRYLIKTRGQQVTLSCSPISGHRSVSWYQQTPGQGLQFLFEYFSETQRNKGNFPGRFSGRQFSNSRSEMNVSTLELGDSALYLCASSAPGLGEETQYFGPGTRLLVL.

The table lists this clonotype with many counts. The chain recombines TRBV5-1 with TRBJ2-3, with 16 bases lining up with TRBD2. From germline, CDR1 is SGHRS and CDR2 YFSETQ. V shed 4 bases, J shed 6 bases, and the junction held 5 bases outside the gene matches. The CDR3 is made up of 16 amino acids. This CDR3 is CASSRQGLAGGDTQYF. Written as DNA, the CDR3 is TGCGCCAGCAGCCGTCAGGGACTAGCGGGAGGGGATACGCAGTATTTT.

This clonotype was seen at least ten times. This sequence joins TRBV30 and TRBJ1-5; 8 positions agree with TRBD1. Germline assignment: CDR1 GTSNPN and CDR2 SVGIG (reference sequence). The CDR3 length is 15 residues. Germline trimming cut 0 bases from V and 4 bases from J; bases unmatched to any gene: 5. CDR3 bases: TGTGCCTGGAGTGTACAGGGGGTGAAAAATCAGCCCCAGCATTTT. It encodes CAWSVQGVKNQPQHF.

This clonotype was picked up many times. The V gene is TRBV7-2, the J gene TRBJ2-5, with TRBD2 identical over 14 bases. CDR1 and CDR2 from the germline V gene are SGHTA and FQGNSA. Losses at the gene ends were 3 bases for V and 4 bases for J; bases not matched to a gene: 4. The CDR3 extends over 16 amino acids. CDR3 sequence reads: CASSLGLAGVGETQYF. CDR3 DNA: TGTGCCAGCAGCTTGGGACTAGCGGGAGTGGGAGAGACCCAGTACTTC.

The sample holds many counts of this clonotype. This chain uses TRBV2 with TRBJ1-3, with D possibly matching TRBD1 (5 bases). CDR1 SNHLY and CDR2 FYNNEI come from the germline V gene. The V end lost 1 base, the J end lost 0 bases, and 7 bases lay between the germline ends. There are 15 residues in the CDR3. CDR3 nucleotide sequence: TGTGCCAGCAGTGAAGGGACATTCTCTGGAAACACCATATATTTT. This sequence encodes CASSEGTFSGNTIYF. Complete variable domain (other parts from reference TRBV2 and TRBJ1-3): EPEVTQTPSHQVTQMGQEVILRCVPISNHLYFYWYRQILGQKVEFLVSFYNNEISEKSEIFDDQFSVERPDGSNFTLKIRSTKLEDSAMYFCASSEGTFSGNTIYFGEGSWLTVV.

This clonotype was detected ten times or more. The chain uses TRBV20-1 and TRBJ2-3, with 8 bases identical to TRBD1. The germline V gene has CDR1 DFQATT and CDR2 SNEGSKA (reference sequence). Trimming took 6 bases from V and 2 from J; bases not matched to a gene: 10. CDR3 length equals 15 residues. The CDR3 loop is CSAVQWDRYTDTQYF. The CDR3 bases are TGCAGTGCCGTCCAGTGGGACAGGTACACAGATACGCAGTATTTT.

This clonotype came up a few times. Being one base from a much bigger clone, this may be a read error. The chain links TRBV2 to TRBJ2-2; perhaps D is TRBD1 or TRBD2 (6 bases each). Germline CDR1 SNHLY, CDR2 FYNNEI. The CDR3 is made up of 16 amino acids. This CDR3 is CAAPLGGKGGTGELSF. As DNA, the CDR3 is TGTGCCGCACCGCTAGGGGGGAAAGGAGGCACCGGGGAGCTGTCTTTT.

The rearrangement uses TRBV7-2 and TRBJ2-3; the match to TRBD1 covers 12 bases. The J segment lost 6 bases and the V segment lost 5 bases, leaving 9 bases of the junction unmatched. The germline V gene encodes CDR1 SGHTA and CDR2 FQGNSA. The CDR3 consists of 16 residues. The CDR3 reads CASSKTGTGGLDTQYF. CDR3 in DNA: TGTGCCAGCAGCAAAACGGGGACAGGGGGCCTGGATACGCAGTATTTT.

Many counts were recorded for this clonotype. The V gene is TRBV20-1, the J gene TRBJ2-3; D possibly corresponds to TRBD2 (6 bases). Germline V gene lookup returns CDR1 DFQATT and CDR2 SNEGSKA (reference sequence). V shed 7 bases and J shed 0 bases, with 20 bases lying between them. CDR3 length: 16 amino acids. The CDR3 DNA follows: TGCAGTGGCAGGCCCCGACTAGAGACTAGCACAGATACGCAGTATTTT. As protein: CSGRPRLETSTDTQYF.

At least ten counts were recorded for this clonotype. This chain connects TRBV3-1 to TRBJ2-1, with D possibly matching TRBD1 (6 bases). Per the germline V gene, CDR1 is LGHDT and CDR2 is YNNKEL (reference sequence). With 6 bases removed from V and 0 bases from J, the gap between germline ends came to 12 bases. The CDR3 sequence is 15 residues long. CDR3 protein: CASRRTASSYNEQFF. CDR3 nucleotide sequence: TGTGCCAGCAGGCGGACAGCCAGCTCCTACAATGAGCAGTTCTTC.